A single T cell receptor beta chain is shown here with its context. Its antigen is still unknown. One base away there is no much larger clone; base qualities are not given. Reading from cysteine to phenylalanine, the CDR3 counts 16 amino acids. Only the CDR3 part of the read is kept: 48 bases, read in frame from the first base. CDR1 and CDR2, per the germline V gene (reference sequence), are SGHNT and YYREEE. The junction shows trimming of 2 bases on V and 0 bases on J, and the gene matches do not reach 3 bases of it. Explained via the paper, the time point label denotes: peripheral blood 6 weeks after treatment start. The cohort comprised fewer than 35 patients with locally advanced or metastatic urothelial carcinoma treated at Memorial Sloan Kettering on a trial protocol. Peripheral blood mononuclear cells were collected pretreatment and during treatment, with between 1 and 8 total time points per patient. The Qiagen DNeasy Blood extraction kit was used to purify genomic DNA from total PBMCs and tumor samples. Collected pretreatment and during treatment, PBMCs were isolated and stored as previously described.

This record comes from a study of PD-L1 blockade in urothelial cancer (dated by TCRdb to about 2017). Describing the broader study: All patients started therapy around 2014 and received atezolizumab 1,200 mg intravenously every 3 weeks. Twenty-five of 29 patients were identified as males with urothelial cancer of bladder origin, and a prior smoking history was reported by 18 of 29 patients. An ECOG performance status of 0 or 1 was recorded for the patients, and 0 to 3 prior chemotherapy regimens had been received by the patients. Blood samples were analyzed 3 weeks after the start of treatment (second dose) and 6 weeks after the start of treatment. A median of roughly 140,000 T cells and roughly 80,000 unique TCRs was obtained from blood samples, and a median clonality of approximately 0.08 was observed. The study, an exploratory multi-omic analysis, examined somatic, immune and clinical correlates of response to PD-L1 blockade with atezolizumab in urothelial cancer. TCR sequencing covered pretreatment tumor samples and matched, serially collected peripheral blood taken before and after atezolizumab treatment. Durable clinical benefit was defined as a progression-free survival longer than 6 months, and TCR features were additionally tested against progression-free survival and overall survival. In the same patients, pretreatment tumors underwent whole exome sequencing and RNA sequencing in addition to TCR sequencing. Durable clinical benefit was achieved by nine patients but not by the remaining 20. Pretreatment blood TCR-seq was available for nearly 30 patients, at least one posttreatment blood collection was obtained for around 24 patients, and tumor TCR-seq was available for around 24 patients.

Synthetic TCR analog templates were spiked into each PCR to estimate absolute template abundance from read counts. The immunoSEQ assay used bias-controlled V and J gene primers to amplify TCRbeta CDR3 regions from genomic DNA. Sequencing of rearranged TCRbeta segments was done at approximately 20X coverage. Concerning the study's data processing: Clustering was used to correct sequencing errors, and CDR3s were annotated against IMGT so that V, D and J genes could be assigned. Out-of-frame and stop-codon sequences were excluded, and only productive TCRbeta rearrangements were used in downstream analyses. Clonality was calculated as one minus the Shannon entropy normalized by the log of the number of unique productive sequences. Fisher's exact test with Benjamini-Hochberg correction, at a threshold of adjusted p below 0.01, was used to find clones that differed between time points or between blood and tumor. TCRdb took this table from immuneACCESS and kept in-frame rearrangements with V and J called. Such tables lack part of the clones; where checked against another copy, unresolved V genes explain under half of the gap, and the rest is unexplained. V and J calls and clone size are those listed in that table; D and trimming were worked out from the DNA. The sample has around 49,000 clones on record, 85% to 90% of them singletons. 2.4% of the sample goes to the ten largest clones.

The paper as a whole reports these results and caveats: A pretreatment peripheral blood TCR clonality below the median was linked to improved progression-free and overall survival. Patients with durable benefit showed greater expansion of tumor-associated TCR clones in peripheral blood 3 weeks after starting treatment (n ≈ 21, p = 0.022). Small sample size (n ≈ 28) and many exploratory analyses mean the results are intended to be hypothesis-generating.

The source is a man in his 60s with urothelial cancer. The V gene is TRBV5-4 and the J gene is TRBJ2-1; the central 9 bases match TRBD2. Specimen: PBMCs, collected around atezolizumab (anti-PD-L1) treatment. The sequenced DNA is TGTGCCAGCAGCTTCTATAGCGGGGGCTCCTACAATGAGCAGTTCTTC. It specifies CASSFYSGGSYNEQFF.